Sequencing of this T cell receptor beta chain was carried out in a study of cytomegalovirus exposure and HLA in healthy donors. Study-level results: CMV serostatus was the only immune exposure information that was available. Among TCR beta chains of equal frequency, HLA-associated ones were more clonally expanded in a later analysis. Several top significant clusters appeared, in a later analysis, to be linked to common viral pathogens. Most TCR sequences were rare, but some public TCRs occurred in many donors.

Researchers ran the PCR with 60 Vbeta and 13 Jbeta primers. Profiled with immunoSEQ multiplex PCR; TCRdb holds only in-frame clones, not every one. The profile shows roughly 100,000 clones, roughly 86% of them singletons. V was pared by 3 bases and J by 3 bases, with 9 bases of the junction left unmatched. This CDR3 comprises 16 residues. CDR1 is MDHEN, CDR2 SYDVKM, per germline. Details on this clone: Its antigen is not identified.

This chain joins TRBV28 and TRBJ2-3; 7 bases agree with TRBD2. What was sequenced was PBMCs. This sequence originates from a human donor in good health. For the CDR3, the DNA is TGTGCCAGCAGTTTGTTTGCGGGAGTGGGGACAGATACGCAGTATTTT. Translated, it gives CASSLFAGVGTDTQYF.